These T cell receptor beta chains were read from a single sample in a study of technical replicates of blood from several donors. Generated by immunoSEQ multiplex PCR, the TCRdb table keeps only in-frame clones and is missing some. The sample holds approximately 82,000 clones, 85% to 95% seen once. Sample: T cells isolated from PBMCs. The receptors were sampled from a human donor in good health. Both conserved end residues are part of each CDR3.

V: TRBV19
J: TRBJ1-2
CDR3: CASTAGPDRSGGYTF

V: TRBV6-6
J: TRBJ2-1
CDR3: CASSYSGLVLF

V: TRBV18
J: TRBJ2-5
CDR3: CASSPLDAGTLKETQYF

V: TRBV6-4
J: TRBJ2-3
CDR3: CASSSTGAATDTQYF

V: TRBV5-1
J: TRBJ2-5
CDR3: CASSPGQGARETQYF

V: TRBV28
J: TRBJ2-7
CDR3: CASSQGDILYEQYF

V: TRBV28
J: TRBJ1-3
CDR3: CASSTLDRTVRRKPTIYF

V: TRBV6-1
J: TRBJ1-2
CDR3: CASRATQGHYGYTF

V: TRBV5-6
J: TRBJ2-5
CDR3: CASSFLAGGETQYF

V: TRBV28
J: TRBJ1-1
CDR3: CASSPGQGFTEAFF

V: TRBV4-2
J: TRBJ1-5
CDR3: CASSQEMGGYSNQPQHF

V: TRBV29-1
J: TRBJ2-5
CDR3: CSVRAETQYF

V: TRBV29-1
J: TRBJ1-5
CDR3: CSASDSFNQPQHF

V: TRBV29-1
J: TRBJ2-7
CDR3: CSVEMAGGSYEQYF

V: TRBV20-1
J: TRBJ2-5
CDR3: CSAQYETQYF

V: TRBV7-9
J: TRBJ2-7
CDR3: CASSLVQGHPYAQYF

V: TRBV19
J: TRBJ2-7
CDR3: CASSIIRGEQYF

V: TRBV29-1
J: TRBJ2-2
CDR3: CSVRTSGTGGAGELFF

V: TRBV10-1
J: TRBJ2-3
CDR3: CASGGQGAEFTDTQYF

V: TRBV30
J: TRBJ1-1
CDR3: CAWSLEGNTEAFF

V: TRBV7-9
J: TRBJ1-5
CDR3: CASSRGDTNQPQHF

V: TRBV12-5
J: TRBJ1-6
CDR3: CASGLGESPLHF